This entry concerns a single T cell receptor (beta chain). Its specificity is not known. The ends were cut back, 2 bases at V and 0 bases at J, with 9 bases in the middle. Germline loops: CDR1 SGDLS, CDR2 YYNGEE. The CDR3 contains 16 residues. Via MiXCR, TCRdb re-called the RT-PCR reads, giving one row per CDR3 protein. The profile covers about 780,000 distinct CDR3 sequences, with less than 20% appearing a single time and about 11% taken by the ten largest. These data come from a study of response to subunit inactivated influenza vaccine. Study-level points and caveats: There was a suggestion from the authors that each seasonal influenza vaccination recruits few new T cells.

This receptor was obtained from a man in his fifties who received an inactivated influenza vaccine. The specimen comprised PBMCs from blood, sampled 4 to 6 days after vaccination. The chain recombines TRBV9 with TRBJ2-6; no definite D call. Here the CDR3 DNA reads TGTGCCAGCAGCGTTAGAACAGCCTCTGGGGCCAACGTCCTGACTTTC. It translates to CASSVRTASGANVLTF.